These 2 T cell receptor beta chains originate from one sample sequenced in a study of blood T cells in healthy people across ages. Through a sample-barcoded 5' primer and a J-beta primer mix, a second PCR was run for about 6 to 11 cycles. TCRdb ran MiXCR on the 5' RACE reads and lists one entry per CDR3 protein. The sample has 890,000 or so distinct CDR3 sequences; about 62% are singletons. Sequences were obtained from blood. These receptors all stem from a man aged 30 to 45 in good health.

CDR3 coding DNA: TGTGCCAGCAGCTTAGTGAGCAGGGGAGGGGATACGCAGTATTTT. Amino acids: CASSLVSRGGDTQYF. V gene TRBV7-2 combines with J gene TRBJ2-3; possible D gene TRBD2, 7 bases. The V end was cut by 1 base, the J end by 6 bases, with 14 bases between. CDR3 size: 15 residues. CDR1 is SGHTA, CDR2 FQGNSA, per germline.

The chain links TRBV9 to TRBJ2-1; D might be TRBD2 (6 bases). V gave up 4 bases and J gave up 2 bases, with 13 bases separating them. Per the germline V gene, CDR1 is SGDLS and CDR2 is YYNGEE. There are 15 residues in the CDR3. The CDR3 protein is CASSFSGAAYNEQFF. CDR3 DNA sequence: TGTGCCAGCAGCTTTAGCGGTGCAGCCTACAATGAGCAGTTCTTC.